This T cell receptor beta chain is from a study of stem cell transplantation in POMP-related autoinflammatory disease. CDR1 SGHRS and CDR2 YFSETQ come from the germline V gene. The CDR3 is made up of 17 amino acids. Germline trimming cut 3 bases from V and 0 bases from J; bases unmatched to any gene: 2. This table comes from immunoSEQ multiplex PCR, and its TCRdb copy is limited to in-frame clones, with some not included. Among more than 20,000 clones listed, roughly 80% were seen once. This clonotype was sampled from a human donor with POMP-related autoinflammation and immune dysregulation (PRAID). The sample in question was CD4+ T cells from PBMCs, obtained before stem cell transplantation. The rearrangement uses TRBV5-1 and TRBJ2-1; TRBD2 agrees at 14 bases. The CDR3 region is CASSWGLAGVSYNEQFF. CDR3 in DNA: TGCGCCAGCAGCTGGGGACTAGCGGGAGTCTCCTACAATGAGCAGTTCTTC.